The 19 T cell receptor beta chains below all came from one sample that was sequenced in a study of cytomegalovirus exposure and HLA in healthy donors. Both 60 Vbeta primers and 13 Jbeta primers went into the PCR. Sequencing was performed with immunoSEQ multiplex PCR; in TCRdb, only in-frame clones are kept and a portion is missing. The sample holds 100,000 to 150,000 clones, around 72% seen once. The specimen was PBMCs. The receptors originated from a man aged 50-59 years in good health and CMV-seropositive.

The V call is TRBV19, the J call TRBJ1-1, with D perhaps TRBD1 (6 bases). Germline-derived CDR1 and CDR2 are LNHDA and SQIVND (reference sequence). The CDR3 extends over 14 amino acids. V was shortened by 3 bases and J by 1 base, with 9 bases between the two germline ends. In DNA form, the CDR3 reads TGTGCCAGTAGTATCAACAGGGCGAACACTGAAGCTTTCTTT. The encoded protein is CASSINRANTEAFF.

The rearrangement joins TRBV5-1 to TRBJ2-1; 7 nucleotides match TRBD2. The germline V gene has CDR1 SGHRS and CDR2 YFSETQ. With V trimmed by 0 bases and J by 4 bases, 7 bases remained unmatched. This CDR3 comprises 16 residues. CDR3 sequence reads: CASSLDPSGGYNEQFF. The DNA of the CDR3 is TGCGCCAGCAGCTTGGATCCTAGCGGAGGTTACAATGAGCAGTTCTTC.

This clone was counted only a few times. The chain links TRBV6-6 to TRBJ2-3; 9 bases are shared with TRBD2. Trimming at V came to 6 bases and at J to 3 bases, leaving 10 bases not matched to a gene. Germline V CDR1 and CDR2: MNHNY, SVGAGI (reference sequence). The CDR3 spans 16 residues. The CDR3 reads CASSLIAGVGTDTQYF. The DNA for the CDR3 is TGTGCCAGCAGCTTAATAGCGGGAGTGGGAACAGATACGCAGTATTTT.

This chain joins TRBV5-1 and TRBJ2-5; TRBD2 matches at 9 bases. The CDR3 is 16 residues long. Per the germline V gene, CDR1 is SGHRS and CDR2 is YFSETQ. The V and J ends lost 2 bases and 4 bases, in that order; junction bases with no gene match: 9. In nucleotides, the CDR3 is TGCGCCAGCAGCTTCGGCGGGGGGGCAGTAGGAGAGACCCAGTACTTC. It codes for CASSFGGGAVGETQYF. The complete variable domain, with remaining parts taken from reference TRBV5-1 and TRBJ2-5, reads KAGVTQTPRYLIKTRGQQVTLSCSPISGHRSVSWYQQTPGQGLQFLFEYFSETQRNKGNFPGRFSGRQFSNSRSEMNVSTLELGDSALYLCASSFGGGAVGETQYFGPGTRLLVL.

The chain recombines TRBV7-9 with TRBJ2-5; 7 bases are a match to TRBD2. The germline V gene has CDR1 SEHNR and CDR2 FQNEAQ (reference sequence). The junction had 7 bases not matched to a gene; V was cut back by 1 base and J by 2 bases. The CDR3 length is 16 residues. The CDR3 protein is CASSLGSTSVQETQYF. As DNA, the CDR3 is TGTGCCAGCAGCTTAGGTTCAACTAGCGTACAAGAGACCCAGTACTTC.

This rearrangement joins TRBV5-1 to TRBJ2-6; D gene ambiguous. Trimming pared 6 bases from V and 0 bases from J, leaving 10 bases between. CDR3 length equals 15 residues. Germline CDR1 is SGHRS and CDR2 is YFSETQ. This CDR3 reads CASTPGLSGANVLTF. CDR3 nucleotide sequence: TGCGCCAGCACTCCTGGGCTCTCTGGGGCCAACGTCCTGACTTTC. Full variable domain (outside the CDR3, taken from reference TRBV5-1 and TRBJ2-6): KAGVTQTPRYLIKTRGQQVTLSCSPISGHRSVSWYQQTPGQGLQFLFEYFSETQRNKGNFPGRFSGRQFSNSRSEMNVSTLELGDSALYLCASTPGLSGANVLTFGAGSRLTVL.

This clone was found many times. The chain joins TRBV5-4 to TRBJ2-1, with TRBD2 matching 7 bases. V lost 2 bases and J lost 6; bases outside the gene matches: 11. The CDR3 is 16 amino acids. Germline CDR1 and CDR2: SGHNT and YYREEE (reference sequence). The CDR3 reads CASSFGRGGPGNEQFF. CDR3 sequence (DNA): TGTGCCAGCAGCTTTGGGAGGGGAGGTCCGGGCAATGAGCAGTTCTTC.

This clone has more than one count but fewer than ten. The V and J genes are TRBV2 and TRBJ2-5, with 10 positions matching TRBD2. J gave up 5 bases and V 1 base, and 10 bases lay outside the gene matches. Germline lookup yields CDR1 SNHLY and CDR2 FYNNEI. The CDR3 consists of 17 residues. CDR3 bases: TGTGCCAGCAGTGAAGGGACTCTAGCGGGGGCCAGGGAGACCCAGTACTTC. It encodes CASSEGTLAGARETQYF. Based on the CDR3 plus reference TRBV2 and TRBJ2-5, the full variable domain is EPEVTQTPSHQVTQMGQEVILRCVPISNHLYFYWYRQILGQKVEFLVSFYNNEISEKSEIFDDQFSVERPDGSNFTLKIRSTKLEDSAMYFCASSEGTLAGARETQYFGPGTRLLVL.

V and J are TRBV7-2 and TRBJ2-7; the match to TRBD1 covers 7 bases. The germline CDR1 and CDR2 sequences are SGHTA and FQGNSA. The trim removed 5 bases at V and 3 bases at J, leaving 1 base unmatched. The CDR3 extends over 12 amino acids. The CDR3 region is CASSHRGYEQYF. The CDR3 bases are TGTGCCAGCAGCCACAGGGGCTACGAGCAGTACTTC.

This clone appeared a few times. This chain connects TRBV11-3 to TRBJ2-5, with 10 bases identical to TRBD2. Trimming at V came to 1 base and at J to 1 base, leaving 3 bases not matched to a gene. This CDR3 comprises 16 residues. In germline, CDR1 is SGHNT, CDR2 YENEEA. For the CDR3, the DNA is TGTGCCAGCAGCTTAGGCTGGACTAGCGGCCAAGAGACCCAGTACTTC. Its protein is CASSLGWTSGQETQYF.

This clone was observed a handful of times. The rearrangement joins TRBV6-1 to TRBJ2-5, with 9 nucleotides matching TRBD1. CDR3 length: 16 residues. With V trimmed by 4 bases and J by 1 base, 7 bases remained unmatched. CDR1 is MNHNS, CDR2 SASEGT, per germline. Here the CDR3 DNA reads TGTGCCAGCAGTGTCCGGGACAGGGTAGGCCAAGAGACCCAGTACTTC. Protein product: CASSVRDRVGQETQYF.

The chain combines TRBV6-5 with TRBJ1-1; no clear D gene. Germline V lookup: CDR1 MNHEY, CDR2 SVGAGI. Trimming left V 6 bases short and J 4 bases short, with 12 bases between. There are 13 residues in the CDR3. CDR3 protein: CASSSTGGTEAFF. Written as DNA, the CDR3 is TGTGCCAGCAGCTCTACGGGAGGCACTGAAGCTTTCTTT.

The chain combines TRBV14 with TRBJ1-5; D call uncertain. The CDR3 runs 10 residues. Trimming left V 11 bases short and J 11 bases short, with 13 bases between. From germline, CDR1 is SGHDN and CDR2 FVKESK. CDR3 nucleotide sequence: TGTGCCGTCCCGGGGAGGGCCCAGCATTTT. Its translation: CAVPGRAQHF. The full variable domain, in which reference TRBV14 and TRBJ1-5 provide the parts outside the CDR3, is EAGVTQFPSHSVIEKGQTVTLRCDPISGHDNLYWYRRVMGKEIKFLLHFVKESKQDESGMPNNRFLAERTGGTYSTLKVQPAELEDSGVYFCAVPGRAQHFGDGTRLSIL.

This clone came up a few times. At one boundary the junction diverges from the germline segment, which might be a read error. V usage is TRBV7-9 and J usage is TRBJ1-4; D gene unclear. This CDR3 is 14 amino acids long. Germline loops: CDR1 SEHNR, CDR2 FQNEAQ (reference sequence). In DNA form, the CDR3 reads TGTTCCAGCAGCTCCGCAGCAACTAATGAAAAACTGTTTTTT. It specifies CSSSSAATNEKLFF.

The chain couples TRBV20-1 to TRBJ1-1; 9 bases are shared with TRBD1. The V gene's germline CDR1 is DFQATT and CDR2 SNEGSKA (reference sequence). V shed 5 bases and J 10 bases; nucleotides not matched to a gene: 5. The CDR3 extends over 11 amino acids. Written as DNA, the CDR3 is TGCAGTGCTCCACAGGGGGCGGTAGCTTTCTTT. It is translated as CSAPQGAVAFF.

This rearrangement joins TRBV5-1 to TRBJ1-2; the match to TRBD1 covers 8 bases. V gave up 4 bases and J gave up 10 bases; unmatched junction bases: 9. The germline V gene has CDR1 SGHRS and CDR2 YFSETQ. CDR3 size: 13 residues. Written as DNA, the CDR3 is TGCGCCAGCAGCCCAGGGGGCCCGGCGATCTACACCTTC. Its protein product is CASSPGGPAIYTF.

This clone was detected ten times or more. The CDR3: CASTAGNGQPQHF. The CDR3, as DNA: TGTGCCAGCACGGCAGGGAACGGTCAGCCCCAGCATTTT. The V call is TRBV5-6, the J call TRBJ1-5, with a possible D match to TRBD1 (5 bases). The CDR3 spans 13 residues. V dropped 6 bases and J dropped 6 bases, with 13 bases sitting between them. From germline, CDR1 is SGHDT and CDR2 YYEEEE.

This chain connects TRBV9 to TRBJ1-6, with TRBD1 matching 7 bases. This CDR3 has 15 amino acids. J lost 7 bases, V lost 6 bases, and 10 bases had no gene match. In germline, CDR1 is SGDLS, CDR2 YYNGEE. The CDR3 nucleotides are TGTGCCAGCACTCCGACCGGGACAGTGAATTCACCCCTCCACTTT. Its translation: CASTPTGTVNSPLHF.

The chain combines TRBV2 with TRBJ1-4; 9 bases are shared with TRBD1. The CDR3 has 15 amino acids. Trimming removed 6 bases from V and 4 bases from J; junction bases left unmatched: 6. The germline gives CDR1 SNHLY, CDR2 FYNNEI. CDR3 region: CASSLPGQGNEKLFF. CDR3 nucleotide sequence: TGTGCCAGCAGCCTGCCGGGACAGGGTAATGAAAAACTGTTTTTT.